The 16 T cell receptor beta chains below were found in one sample sequenced in a study of T-cell memory formation after mild COVID-19. TCRdb called the 5' RACE reads again in MiXCR, with one record for every CDR3 protein. Among about 320,000 distinct CDR3 sequences, roughly an eighth were seen once, and the ten largest hold roughly a fifth. The sequenced sample consisted of PBMCs or a T cell subset sorted from them (not recorded which). Every receptor here comes from a man aged 18 to 35 who had mild COVID-19 (a few samples of this study predate the infection). Cell type and time point are not known.

This clonotype was detected only a few times. CDR3 nucleotides: TGTGCCAGCAGCCGGGGGTCTAGCGGGGGGTTGGAGACCCAGTACTTC. It encodes CASSRGSSGGLETQYF. The rearrangement joins TRBV11-2 to TRBJ2-5; 11 nucleotides align to TRBD2. In germline, CDR1 is SGHAT, CDR2 FQNNGV. V shed 5 bases and J 5 bases; nucleotides not matched to a gene: 10. The CDR3 contains 16 residues.

This clonotype was seen only a few times. V is TRBV11-2 and J is TRBJ2-3, with 9 positions matching TRBD2. This CDR3 has 14 amino acids. Looked up from germline, CDR1 is SGHAT and CDR2 is FQNNGV. The ends lost 5 bases at V and 3 bases at J; junction bases unmatched: 3. CDR3 bases: TGTGCCAGCAGCCGGACTAGCGAAACAGATACGCAGTATTTT. Translated: CASSRTSETDTQYF.

V and J are TRBV7-9 and TRBJ1-2; a weak D match, TRBD1 (6 bases). V lost 5 bases and J 0 bases, leaving 13 bases between the germline ends. Germline V lookup: CDR1 SEHNR, CDR2 FQNEAQ (reference sequence). There are 15 residues in the CDR3. The CDR3 DNA sequence: TGTGCCAGCAGCCCGGACAGCGCCACTAACTATGGCTACACCTTC. Translated, it gives CASSPDSATNYGYTF.

This clonotype was detected a few times. The chain carries TRBV12-3 or TRBV12-4 and TRBJ2-7; D perhaps matches TRBD2 (5 bases). This CDR3 has 14 residues. V was clipped by 6 bases and J by 1 base, with 13 bases between them. As DNA, the CDR3 is TGTGCCAGCAGAAGCTCGACGGGATCCTACGAGCAGTACTTC. This gives the protein CASRSSTGSYEQYF.

The chain links TRBV7-9 to TRBJ2-6, with D hard to call. CDR3 size: 17 residues. Per germline, CDR1 SEHNR and CDR2 FQNEAQ (reference sequence). V was shortened by 3 bases and J by 2 bases, with 14 bases between the two germline ends. The CDR3 bases are TGTGCCAGCAGCTTTGTGGGCAGGTTAACTGGGGCCAACGTCCTGACTTTC. Encoded protein: CASSFVGRLTGANVLTF.

Only a few counts were recorded for this clonotype. J is TRBJ2-3 and V is TRBV4-2, with TRBD2 matching over 8 bases. This CDR3 comprises 15 residues. Germline loops: CDR1 LGHNA, CDR2 YNFKEQ. J was trimmed by 4 bases and V by 3 bases; bases with no gene match: 6. This chain's CDR3 is CASSQPGAGADTQYF. The CDR3 DNA reads TGTGCCAGCAGCCAGCCTGGAGCGGGGGCAGATACGCAGTATTTT.

The chain couples TRBV25-1 to TRBJ2-5, with D tentatively TRBD1 (5 bases). V was trimmed by 5 bases and J by 3 bases, leaving 7 bases between them. This CDR3 has 12 amino acids. CDR1 and CDR2 from the germline V gene are MGHDK and SYGVNS. CDR3 DNA: TGTGCCAGCAGTTCAGGGAAAGAGACCCAGTACTTC. As protein: CASSSGKETQYF.

This clonotype was counted between two and nine times. The rearrangement joins TRBV6-5 to TRBJ1-3; 7 nucleotides align to TRBD1. The germline V gene encodes CDR1 MNHEY and CDR2 SVGAGI. The CDR3 has 16 amino acids. V shed 6 bases, J shed 1 base, and the junction held 9 bases outside the gene matches. The chain's CDR3 is CASSLGTVTSGNTIYF. In DNA form, the CDR3 reads TGTGCCAGCAGCCTTGGGACAGTAACATCTGGAAACACCATATATTTT.

This clonotype was picked up a small number of times. The rearrangement links TRBV6-2 or TRBV6-3 to TRBJ2-7; D remains unclear. V was pared by 5 bases and J by 7 bases, with 9 bases between. The CDR3 length is 11 residues. Germline CDR1 is MNHEY and CDR2 is SVGEGT. CDR3 amino acids: CASSPHEEQYF. CDR3 bases: TGTGCCAGCAGTCCCCATGAGGAGCAGTACTTC.

The chain carries TRBV6-1 and TRBJ2-5; D unclear. The CDR3 length is 13 residues. The V gene's germline CDR1 is MNHNS and CDR2 SASEGT. Trimming cost V 7 bases and J 5 bases, with 14 bases left between them. CDR3 nucleotides: TGTGCCAGCAAGAGAAGTGGGAAGGAGACCCAGTACTTC. Translated, it gives CASKRSGKETQYF.

This clonotype was seen repeatedly, ten times or more. The genes are TRBV29-1 and TRBJ2-1; D not resolved. The CDR3 is 12 amino acids. Trimming took off 3 bases at V and 5 bases at J, with 8 bases between the two ends. The germline CDR1 and CDR2 sequences are SQVTM and ANQGSEA. The chain's CDR3 is CSVELANNEQFF. CDR3 bases: TGCAGCGTTGAGCTCGCGAACAATGAGCAGTTCTTC.

Of note for this clonotype: Mismatch with germline at one junction end may stem from a read error. V is TRBV7-9 and J is TRBJ1-3; D gene uncertain. Germline V gene lookup returns CDR1 SEHNR and CDR2 FQNEAQ (reference sequence). This CDR3 contains 15 residues. The CDR3 protein is CAGRLPGGSGDTIYF. As DNA, the CDR3 is TGTGCCGGTCGACTCCCGGGAGGCTCTGGAGACACCATATATTTT.

This clonotype has just a few counts. The chain joins TRBV5-1 to TRBJ2-7, with D uncertain. The germline V gene has CDR1 SGHRS and CDR2 YFSETQ. This CDR3 comprises 16 residues. Trimming took off 1 base at V and 2 bases at J, with 16 bases between the two ends. The CDR3: CASSLFGTVTAYEQYF. The CDR3 nucleotides read TGCGCCAGCAGCTTGTTTGGTACGGTTACTGCCTACGAGCAGTACTTC.

This clonotype was detected a few times. V is TRBV12-3 or TRBV12-4 and J is TRBJ1-5; tentative D call: TRBD1 (6 bases). The CDR3 has 16 residues. V gave up 3 bases and J gave up 2 bases, with 14 bases separating them. The CDR3 region is CASSFSGGGGNQPQHF. CDR3 DNA sequence: TGTGCCAGCAGTTTCTCGGGGGGCGGGGGCAATCAGCCCCAGCATTTT.

This chain links TRBV5-1 with TRBJ2-5; the D gene is possibly TRBD1 (6 bases). Germline CDR1 reads SGHRS; CDR2 reads YFSETQ. CDR3 length equals 12 residues. V was trimmed by 5 bases and J by 2 bases, leaving 7 bases between them. CDR3 sequence (DNA): TGCGCCAGCAGAACAGGGCAAGAGACCCAGTACTTC. It encodes CASRTGQETQYF.

This clonotype was seen a handful of times. The rearrangement joins TRBV21-1 to TRBJ1-6; the listed D gene, TRBD1, was not tested against the DNA. TRBV21-1 is a pseudogene. CDR3 length: 16 residues. This CDR3 reads CASSNGHGGKDSPLHF. The CDR3, as DNA: TGTGCCAGCAGCAACGGGCACGGGGGGAAGGATTCACCCCTCCACTTT.